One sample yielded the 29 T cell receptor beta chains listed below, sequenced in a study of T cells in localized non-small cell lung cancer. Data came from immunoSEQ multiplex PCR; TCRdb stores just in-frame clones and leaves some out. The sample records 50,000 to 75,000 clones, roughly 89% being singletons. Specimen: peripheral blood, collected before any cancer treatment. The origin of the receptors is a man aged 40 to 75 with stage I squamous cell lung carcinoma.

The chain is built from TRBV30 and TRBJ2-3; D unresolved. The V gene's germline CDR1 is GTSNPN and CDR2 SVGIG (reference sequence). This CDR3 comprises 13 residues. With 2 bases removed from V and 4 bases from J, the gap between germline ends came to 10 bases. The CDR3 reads CAWSNGVADTQYF. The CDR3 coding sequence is TGTGCCTGGAGTAATGGGGTCGCAGATACGCAGTATTTT. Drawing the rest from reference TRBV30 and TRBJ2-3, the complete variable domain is SQTIHQWPATLVQPVGSPLSLECTVEGTSNPNLYWYRQAAGRGLQLLFYSVGIGQISSEVPQNLSASRPQDRQFILSSKKLLLSDSGFYLCAWSNGVADTQYFGPGTRLTVL.

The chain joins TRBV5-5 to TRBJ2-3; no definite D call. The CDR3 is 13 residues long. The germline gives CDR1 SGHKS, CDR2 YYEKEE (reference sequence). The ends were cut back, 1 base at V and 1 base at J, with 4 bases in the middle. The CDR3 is CASSLWGTDTQYF. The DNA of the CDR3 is TGTGCCAGCAGCTTGTGGGGCACAGATACGCAGTATTTT.

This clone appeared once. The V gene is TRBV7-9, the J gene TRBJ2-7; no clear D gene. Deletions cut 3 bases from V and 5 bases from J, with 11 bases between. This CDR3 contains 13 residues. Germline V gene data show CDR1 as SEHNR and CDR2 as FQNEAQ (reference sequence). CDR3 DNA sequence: TGTGCCAGCAGCTTCGGGCCCAGCAACGAGCAGTACTTC. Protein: CASSFGPSNEQYF. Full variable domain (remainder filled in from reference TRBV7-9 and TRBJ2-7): DTGVSQNPRHKITKRGQNVTFRCDPISEHNRLYWYRQTLGQGPEFLTYFQNEAQLEKSRLLSDRFSAERPKGSFSTLEIQRTEQGDSAMYLCASSFGPSNEQYFGPGTRLTVT.

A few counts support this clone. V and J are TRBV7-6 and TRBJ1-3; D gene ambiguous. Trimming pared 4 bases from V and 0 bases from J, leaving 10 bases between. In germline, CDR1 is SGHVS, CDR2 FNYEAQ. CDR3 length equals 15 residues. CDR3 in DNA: TGTGCCAGCAGCTCGGGTCCGAGCTCTGGAAACACCATATATTTT. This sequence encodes CASSSGPSSGNTIYF.

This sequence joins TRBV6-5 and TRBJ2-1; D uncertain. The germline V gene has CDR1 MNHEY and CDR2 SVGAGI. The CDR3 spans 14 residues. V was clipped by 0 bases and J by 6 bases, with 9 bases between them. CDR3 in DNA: TGTGCCAGCAGTTACTCGATACAGCTCAATGAGCAGTTCTTC. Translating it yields CASSYSIQLNEQFF.

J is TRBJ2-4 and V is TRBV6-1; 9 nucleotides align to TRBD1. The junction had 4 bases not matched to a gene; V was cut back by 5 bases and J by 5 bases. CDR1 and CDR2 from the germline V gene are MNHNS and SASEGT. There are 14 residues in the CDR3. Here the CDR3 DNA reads TGTGCCAGCAGTAGGGACAGGGCCCAAAACATTCAGTACTTC. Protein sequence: CASSRDRAQNIQYF.

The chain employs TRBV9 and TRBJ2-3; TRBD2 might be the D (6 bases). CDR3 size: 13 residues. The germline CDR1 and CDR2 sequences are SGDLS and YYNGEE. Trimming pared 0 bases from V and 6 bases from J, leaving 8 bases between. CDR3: CASSVGRGDTQYF. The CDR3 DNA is TGTGCCAGCAGCGTAGGGAGGGGTGATACGCAGTATTTT.

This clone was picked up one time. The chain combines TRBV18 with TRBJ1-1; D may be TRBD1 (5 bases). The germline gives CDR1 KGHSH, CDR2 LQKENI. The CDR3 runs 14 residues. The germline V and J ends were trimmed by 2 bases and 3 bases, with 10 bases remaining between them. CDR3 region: CASSPTPGDTEAFF. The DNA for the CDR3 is TGTGCCAGCTCACCAACGCCGGGGGACACTGAAGCTTTCTTT.

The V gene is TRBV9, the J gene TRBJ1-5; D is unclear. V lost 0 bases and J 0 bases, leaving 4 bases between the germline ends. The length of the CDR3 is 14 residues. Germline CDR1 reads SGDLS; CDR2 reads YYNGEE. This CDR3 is CASSVGGSNQPQHF. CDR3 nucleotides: TGTGCCAGCAGCGTAGGAGGTAGCAATCAGCCCCAGCATTTT.

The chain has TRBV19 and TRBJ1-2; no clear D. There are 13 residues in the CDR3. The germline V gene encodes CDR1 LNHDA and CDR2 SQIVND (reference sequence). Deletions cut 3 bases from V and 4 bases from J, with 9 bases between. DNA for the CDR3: TGTGCCAGTAGTATCGGGCAGAGCTATGGCTACACCTTC. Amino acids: CASSIGQSYGYTF.

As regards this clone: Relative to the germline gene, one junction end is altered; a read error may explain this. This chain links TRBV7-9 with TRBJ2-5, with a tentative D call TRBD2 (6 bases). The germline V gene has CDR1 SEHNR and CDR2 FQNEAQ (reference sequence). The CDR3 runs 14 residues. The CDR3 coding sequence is TGTGCCAGCAGCTCCGTTCTCCCCCGGGAGAACCAGTACTTC. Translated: CASSSVLPRENQYF.

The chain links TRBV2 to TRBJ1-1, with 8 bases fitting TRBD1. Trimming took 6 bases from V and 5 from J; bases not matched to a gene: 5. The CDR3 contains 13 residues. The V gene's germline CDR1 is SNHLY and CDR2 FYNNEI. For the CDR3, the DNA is TGTGCCAGCAGACAGGGGGAGGAGACTGAAGCTTTCTTT. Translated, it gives CASRQGEETEAFF. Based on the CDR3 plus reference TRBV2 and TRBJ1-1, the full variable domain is EPEVTQTPSHQVTQMGQEVILRCVPISNHLYFYWYRQILGQKVEFLVSFYNNEISEKSEIFDDQFSVERPDGSNFTLKIRSTKLEDSAMYFCASRQGEETEAFFGQGTRLTVV.

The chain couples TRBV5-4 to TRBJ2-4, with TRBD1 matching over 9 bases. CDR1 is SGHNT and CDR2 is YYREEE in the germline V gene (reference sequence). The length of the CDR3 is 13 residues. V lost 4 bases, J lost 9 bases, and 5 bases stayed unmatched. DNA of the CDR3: TGTGCCAGCAGCCGGGACAGGGACGGCATTCAGTACTTC. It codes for CASSRDRDGIQYF. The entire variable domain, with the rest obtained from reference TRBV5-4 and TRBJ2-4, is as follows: ETGVTQSPTHLIKTRGQQVTLRCSSQSGHNTVSWYQQALGQGPQFIFQYYREEENGRGNFPPRFSGLQFPNYSSELNVNALELDDSALYLCASSRDRDGIQYFGAGTRLSVL.

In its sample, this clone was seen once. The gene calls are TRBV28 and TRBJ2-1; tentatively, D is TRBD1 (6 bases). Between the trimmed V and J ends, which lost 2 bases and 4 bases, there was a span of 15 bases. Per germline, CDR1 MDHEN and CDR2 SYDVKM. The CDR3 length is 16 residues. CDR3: CASSLIGAGAYNEQFF. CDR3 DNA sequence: TGTGCCAGCAGTTTAATCGGCGCAGGGGCGTACAATGAGCAGTTCTTC.

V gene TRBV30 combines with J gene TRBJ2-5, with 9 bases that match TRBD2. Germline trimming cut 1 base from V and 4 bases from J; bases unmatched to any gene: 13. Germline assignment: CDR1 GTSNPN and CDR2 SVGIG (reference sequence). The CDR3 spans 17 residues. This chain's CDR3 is CAWSETLASGTGETQYF. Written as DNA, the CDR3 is TGTGCCTGGAGTGAGACTCTGGCTAGCGGGACTGGAGAGACCCAGTACTTC.

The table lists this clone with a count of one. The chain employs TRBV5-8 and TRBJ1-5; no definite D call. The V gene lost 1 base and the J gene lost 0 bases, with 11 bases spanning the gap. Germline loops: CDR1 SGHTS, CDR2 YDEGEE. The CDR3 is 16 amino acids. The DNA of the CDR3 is TGTGCCAGCAGCTTGAATCTCTTTTATAGCAATCAGCCCCAGCATTTT. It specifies CASSLNLFYSNQPQHF.

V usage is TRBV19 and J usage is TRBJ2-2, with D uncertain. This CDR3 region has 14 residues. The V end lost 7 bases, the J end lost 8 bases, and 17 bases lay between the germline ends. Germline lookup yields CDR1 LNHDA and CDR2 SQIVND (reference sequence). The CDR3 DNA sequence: TGTGCCAGTACTTATAACGGACGACGGGGGGAGCTGTTTTTT. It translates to CASTYNGRRGELFF.

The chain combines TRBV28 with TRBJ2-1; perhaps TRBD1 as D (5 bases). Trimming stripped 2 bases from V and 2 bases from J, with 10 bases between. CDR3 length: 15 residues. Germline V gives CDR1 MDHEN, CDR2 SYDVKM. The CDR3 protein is CASSLAGHTYNEQFF. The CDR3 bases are TGTGCCAGCAGTTTAGCCGGACACACCTACAATGAGCAGTTCTTC.

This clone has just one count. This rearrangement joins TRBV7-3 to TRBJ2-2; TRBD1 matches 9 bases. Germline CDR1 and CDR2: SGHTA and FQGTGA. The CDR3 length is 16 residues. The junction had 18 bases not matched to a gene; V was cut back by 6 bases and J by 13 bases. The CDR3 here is CASSSDRGATIRRLFF. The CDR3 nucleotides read TGTGCCAGCAGTTCCGACAGGGGGGCGACAATCAGGAGGCTGTTTTTT. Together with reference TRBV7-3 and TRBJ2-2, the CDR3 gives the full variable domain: GAGVSQTPSNKVTEKGKYVELRCDPISGHTALYWYRQSLGQGPEFLIYFQGTGAADDSGLPNDRFFAVRPEGSVSTLKIQRTERGDSAVYLCASSSDRGATIRRLFFGEGSRLTVL.

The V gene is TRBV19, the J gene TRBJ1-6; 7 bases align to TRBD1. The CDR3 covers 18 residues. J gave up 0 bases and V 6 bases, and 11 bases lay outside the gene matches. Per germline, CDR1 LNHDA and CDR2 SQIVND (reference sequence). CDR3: CASSRSGTVGSYNSPLHF. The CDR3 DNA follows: TGTGCCAGTAGCAGATCAGGGACAGTCGGCTCCTATAATTCACCCCTCCACTTT.

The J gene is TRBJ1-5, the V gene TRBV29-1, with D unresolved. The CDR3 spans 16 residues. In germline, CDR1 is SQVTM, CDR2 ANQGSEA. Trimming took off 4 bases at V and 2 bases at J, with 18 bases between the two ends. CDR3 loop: CSVVQDGSDGNQPQHF. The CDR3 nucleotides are TGCAGCGTTGTTCAGGACGGGAGTGATGGCAATCAGCCCCAGCATTTT.

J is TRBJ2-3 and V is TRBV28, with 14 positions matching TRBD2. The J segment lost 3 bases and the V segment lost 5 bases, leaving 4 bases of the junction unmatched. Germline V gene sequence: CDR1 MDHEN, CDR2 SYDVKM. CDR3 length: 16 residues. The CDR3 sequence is CASSLRLAGGTDTQYF. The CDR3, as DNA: TGTGCCAGCAGTCTCCGACTAGCGGGAGGGACAGATACGCAGTATTTT.

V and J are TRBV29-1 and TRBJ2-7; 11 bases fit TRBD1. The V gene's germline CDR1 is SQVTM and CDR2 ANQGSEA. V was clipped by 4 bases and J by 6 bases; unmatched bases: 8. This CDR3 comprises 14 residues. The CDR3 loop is CSVVGTGGWTEQYF. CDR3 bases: TGCAGCGTTGTCGGGACAGGGGGTTGGACCGAGCAGTACTTC.

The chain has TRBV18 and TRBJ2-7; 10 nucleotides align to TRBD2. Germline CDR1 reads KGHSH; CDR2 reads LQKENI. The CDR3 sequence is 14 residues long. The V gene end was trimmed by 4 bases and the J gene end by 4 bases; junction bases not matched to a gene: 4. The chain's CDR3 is CASSRTSGLYEQYF. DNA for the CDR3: TGTGCCAGCTCACGGACTAGCGGACTGTACGAGCAGTACTTC. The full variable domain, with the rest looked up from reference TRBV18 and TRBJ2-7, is NAGVMQNPRHLVRRRGQEARLRCSPMKGHSHVYWYRQLPEEGLKFMVYLQKENIIDESGMPKERFSAEFPKEGPSILRIQQVVRGDSAAYFCASSRTSGLYEQYFGPGTRLTVT.

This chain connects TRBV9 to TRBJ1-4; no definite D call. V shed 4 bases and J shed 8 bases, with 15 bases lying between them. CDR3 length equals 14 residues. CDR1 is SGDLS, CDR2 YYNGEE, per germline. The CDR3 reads CASSPQTGGEKLFF. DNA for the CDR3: TGTGCCAGCAGCCCCCAAACGGGAGGCGAAAAACTGTTTTTT.

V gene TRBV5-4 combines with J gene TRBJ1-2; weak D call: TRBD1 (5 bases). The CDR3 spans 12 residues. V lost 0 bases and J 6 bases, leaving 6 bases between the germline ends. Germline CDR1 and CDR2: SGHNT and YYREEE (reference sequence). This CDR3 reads CASSLVTDGYTF. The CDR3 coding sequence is TGTGCCAGCAGCTTGGTGACAGATGGCTACACCTTC.

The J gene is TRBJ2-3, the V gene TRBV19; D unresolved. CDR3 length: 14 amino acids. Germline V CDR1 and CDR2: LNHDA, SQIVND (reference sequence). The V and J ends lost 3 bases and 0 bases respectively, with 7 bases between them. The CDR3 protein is CASSIGSSTDTQYF. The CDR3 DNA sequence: TGTGCCAGTAGTATTGGCAGCAGCACAGATACGCAGTATTTT. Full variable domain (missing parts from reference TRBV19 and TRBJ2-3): DGGITQSPKYLFRKEGQNVTLSCEQNLNHDAMYWYRQDPGQGLRLIYYSQIVNDFQKGDIAEGYSVSREKKESFPLTVTSAQKNPTAFYLCASSIGSSTDTQYFGPGTRLTVL.

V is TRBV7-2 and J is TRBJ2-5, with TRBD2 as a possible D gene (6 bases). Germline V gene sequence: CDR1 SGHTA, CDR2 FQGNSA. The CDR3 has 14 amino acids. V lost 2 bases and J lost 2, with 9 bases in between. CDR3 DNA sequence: TGTGCCAGCAGCTTAACGGGAGTGCAAGAGACCCAGTACTTC. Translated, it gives CASSLTGVQETQYF.

CDR3 nucleotides: TGTGCCAGCAGCCGGGACAGCACAGATACGCAGTATTTT. Protein: CASSRDSTDTQYF. The chain uses TRBV5-6 and TRBJ2-3; D is perhaps TRBD1 or TRBD2 (5 bases each). CDR3 length equals 13 residues. With 4 bases removed from V and 0 bases from J, the gap between germline ends came to 6 bases. The germline V gene encodes CDR1 SGHDT and CDR2 YYEEEE.